Presented here are 14 T cell receptor beta chains from one specimen sequenced in a study of control samples from healthy donors and cancer patients. Measured with immunoSEQ multiplex PCR; TCRdb has only the in-frame clones, and not every one. Seen here are 140,000 or so clones, around 90% observed once, and the top ten hold 3% to 4%. The specimen was blood. The receptors originated from a man aged 30 to 45 in good health.

This chain uses TRBV11-1 with TRBJ1-1; maybe TRBD1 (5 bases). Germline CDR1 SGHAT, CDR2 FQDESV (reference sequence). The CDR3 contains 16 residues. V lost 3 bases and J 0 bases, leaving 14 bases between the germline ends. The CDR3 coding sequence is TGTGCCAGCAGCTTCGACAGCTACCCGTTGAACACTGAAGCTTTCTTT. Translation gives CASSFDSYPLNTEAFF.

The chain uses TRBV7-9 and TRBJ1-5, with no clear D. The CDR3 is 13 amino acids. Looked up from germline, CDR1 is SEHNR and CDR2 is FQNEAQ (reference sequence). Trimming stripped 4 bases from V and 6 bases from J, with 10 bases between. The CDR3 sequence is CASSSSEGQPQHF. The CDR3, as DNA: TGTGCCAGCAGCTCCAGCGAGGGTCAGCCCCAGCATTTT.

V gene TRBV30 combines with J gene TRBJ2-1; TRBD1 matches at 7 bases. The CDR3 covers 14 residues. After removal of 2 bases from V and 7 bases from J, the junction contained 8 bases not matched to a gene. The germline V gene encodes CDR1 GTSNPN and CDR2 SVGIG (reference sequence). The DNA for the CDR3 is TGTGCCTGGAGTACAGGGGCCCCTGTGAATGAGCAGTTCTTC. Its translation: CAWSTGAPVNEQFF.

The V gene is TRBV9, the J gene TRBJ2-1, with D tentatively TRBD1 (5 bases). The CDR3 totals 13 residues. V lost 2 bases and J 7 bases, leaving 10 bases between the germline ends. Germline V CDR1 and CDR2: SGDLS, YYNGEE. The CDR3 sequence is CASSVGQSNEQFF. CDR3 sequence (DNA): TGTGCCAGCAGCGTGGGGCAGTCAAATGAGCAGTTCTTC.

The chain carries TRBV7-8 and TRBJ2-4; 7 nucleotides agree with TRBD2. J was trimmed by 0 bases and V by 1 base; bases with no gene match: 3. The CDR3 spans 16 residues. Germline V gene sequence: CDR1 SGHVS, CDR2 FQNEAQ. CDR3 sequence (DNA): TGTGCCAGCAGCTTAGGGGGAGGGCTAGCCAAAAACATTCAGTACTTC. It codes for CASSLGGGLAKNIQYF.

This chain joins TRBV9 and TRBJ1-1; TRBD1 agrees at 9 bases. From germline, CDR1 is SGDLS and CDR2 YYNGEE. The CDR3 has 13 residues. V lost 4 bases and J lost 10; bases outside the gene matches: 8. The DNA of the CDR3 is TGTGCCAGCAGCACAACAGGGGGCGAGAGAGCTTTCTTT. It specifies CASSTTGGERAFF.

The CDR3 DNA is TGTGCCAGAAGCTTGATGTATGAGCGGGGGCCTTACGAGCAGTACTTC. This encodes CARSLMYERGPYEQYF. V and J are TRBV5-3 and TRBJ2-7; 8 bases match TRBD2. TRBV5-3 is given ORF status, its function remaining uncertain. Trimming at V came to 1 base and at J to 4 bases, leaving 10 bases not matched to a gene. The CDR3 has 16 amino acids.

This chain links TRBV4-2 with TRBJ1-3, with D possibly matching TRBD1 (5 bases). This CDR3 is 16 amino acids long. CDR1 and CDR2 from the germline V gene are LGHNA and YNFKEQ. The V end was cut by 0 bases, the J end by 4 bases, with 13 bases between. The CDR3 nucleotides are TGTGCCAGCAGCCAAGATCTGCAGGGACCCGGAAACACCATATATTTT. Its translation: CASSQDLQGPGNTIYF.

The rearrangement uses TRBV3-1 (or the pseudogene TRBV3-2) and TRBJ2-1; D tentatively reads TRBD1 or TRBD2 (8 bases each). This CDR3 is 16 amino acids long. Germline CDR1 LGHDT, CDR2 YNNKEL (reference sequence). Between the trimmed V and J ends, which lost 4 bases and 7 bases, there was a span of 20 bases. The CDR3: CASSRRRGRGRNEQFF. Written as DNA, the CDR3 is TGTGCCAGCAGCCGCCGCAGGGGGCGCGGGAGGAATGAGCAGTTCTTC.

V and J are TRBV30 and TRBJ1-5; D gene unclear. Deletions cut 0 bases from V and 6 bases from J, with 12 bases between. The CDR3 sequence is 14 residues long. CDR1 is GTSNPN and CDR2 is SVGIG in the germline V gene (reference sequence). CDR3 bases: TGTGCCTGGAGTGTACAGTCCGGAGGTCAGCCCCAGCATTTT. It encodes CAWSVQSGGQPQHF.

The chain links TRBV27 to TRBJ1-4; D is uncertain. V lost 7 bases and J 6 bases, leaving 9 bases between the germline ends. Germline V gives CDR1 MNHEY, CDR2 SMNVEV (reference sequence). The CDR3 extends over 12 amino acids. For the CDR3, the DNA is TGTGCCAGCAAAGGGTATCATGAAAAACTGTTTTTT. Its protein is CASKGYHEKLFF.

CDR3 loop: CAISEPDGEAFF. CDR3 coding DNA: TGTGCCATCAGTGAACCCGACGGTGAAGCTTTCTTT. The J gene is TRBJ1-1, the V gene TRBV10-3; no definite D call. The CDR3 consists of 12 residues. Germline CDR1 ENHRY, CDR2 SYGVKD. Trimming removed 3 bases at V and 7 bases at J, with 9 bases between.

The rearrangement uses TRBV9 and TRBJ2-2, with a possible D match to TRBD2 (6 bases). The germline gives CDR1 SGDLS, CDR2 YYNGEE. The CDR3 totals 17 residues. V lost 0 bases and J 8 bases, leaving 20 bases between the germline ends. This chain's CDR3 is CASSVVGGAPGTGELFF. DNA of the CDR3: TGTGCCAGCAGCGTAGTCGGCGGGGCTCCAGGCACTGGGGAGCTGTTTTTT.

In its sample, this clone was seen a few times. The DNA of the CDR3 is TGTGCCAGCAGCCAAGAGCGAGGGGACGAGCAGTACTTC. Protein: CASSQERGDEQYF. V usage is TRBV3-1 (or the pseudogene TRBV3-2) and J usage is TRBJ2-7; D tentatively reads TRBD1 or TRBD2 (5 bases each). CDR3 length: 13 amino acids. Germline loops: CDR1 LGHDT, CDR2 YNNKEL (reference sequence). V was pared by 0 bases and J by 5 bases, with 8 bases between.